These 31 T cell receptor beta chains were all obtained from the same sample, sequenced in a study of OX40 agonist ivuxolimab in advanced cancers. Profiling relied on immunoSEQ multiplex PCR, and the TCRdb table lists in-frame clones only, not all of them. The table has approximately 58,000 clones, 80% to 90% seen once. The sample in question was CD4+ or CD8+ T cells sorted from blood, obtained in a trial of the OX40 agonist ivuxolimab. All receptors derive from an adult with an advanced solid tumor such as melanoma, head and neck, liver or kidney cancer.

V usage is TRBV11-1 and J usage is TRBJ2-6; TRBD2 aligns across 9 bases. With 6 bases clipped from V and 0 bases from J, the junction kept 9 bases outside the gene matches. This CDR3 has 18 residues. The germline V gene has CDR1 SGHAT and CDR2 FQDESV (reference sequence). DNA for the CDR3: TGTGCCAGCAGTCTCCCGGGACTAGCTCTCTCTGGGGCCAACGTCCTGACTTTC. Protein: CASSLPGLALSGANVLTF.

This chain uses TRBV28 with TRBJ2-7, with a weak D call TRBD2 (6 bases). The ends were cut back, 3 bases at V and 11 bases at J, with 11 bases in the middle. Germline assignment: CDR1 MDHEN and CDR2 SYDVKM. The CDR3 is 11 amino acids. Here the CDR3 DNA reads TGTGCCAGCAGTTTTAGGACGGGAGAGTACTTC. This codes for CASSFRTGEYF.

The CDR3 bases are TGCGCCAGCAGCTTGTTGCCAGATACGCAGTATTTT. As protein: CASSLLPDTQYF. The chain is built from TRBV5-1 and TRBJ2-3; D call uncertain. Deletions cut 1 base from V and 4 bases from J, with 4 bases between. CDR1 SGHRS and CDR2 YFSETQ come from the germline V gene. The CDR3 sequence is 12 residues long.

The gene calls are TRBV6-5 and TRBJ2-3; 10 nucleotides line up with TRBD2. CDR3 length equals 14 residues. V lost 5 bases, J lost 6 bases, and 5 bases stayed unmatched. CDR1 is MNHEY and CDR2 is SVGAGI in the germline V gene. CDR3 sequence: CASSQGSGRDTQYF. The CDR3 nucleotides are TGTGCCAGCAGTCAAGGTAGCGGGAGGGATACGCAGTATTTT.

CDR3 loop: CASSILGAGRGYTF. CDR3 sequence (DNA): TGTGCCAGCAGTATCCTCGGGGCAGGGAGGGGCTACACCTTC. The chain carries TRBV28 and TRBJ1-2; the D gene is possibly TRBD1 (5 bases). Germline CDR1 reads MDHEN; CDR2 reads SYDVKM. CDR3 length: 14 residues. V lost 5 bases, J lost 8 bases, and 18 bases lay in between.

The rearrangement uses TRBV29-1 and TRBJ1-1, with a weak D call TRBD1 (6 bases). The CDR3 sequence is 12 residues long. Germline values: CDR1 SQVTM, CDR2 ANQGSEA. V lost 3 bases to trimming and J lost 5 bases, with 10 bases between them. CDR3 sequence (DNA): TGCAGCGTTGAGACAGGCACTACTGAAGCTTTCTTT. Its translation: CSVETGTTEAFF.

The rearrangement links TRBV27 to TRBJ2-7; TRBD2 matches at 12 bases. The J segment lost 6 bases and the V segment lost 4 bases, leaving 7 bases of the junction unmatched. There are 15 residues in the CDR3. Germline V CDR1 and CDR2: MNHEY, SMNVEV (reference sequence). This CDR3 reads CASSSLAGGPIEQYF. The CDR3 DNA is TGTGCCAGCAGTTCCCTAGCGGGAGGGCCGATCGAGCAGTACTTC.

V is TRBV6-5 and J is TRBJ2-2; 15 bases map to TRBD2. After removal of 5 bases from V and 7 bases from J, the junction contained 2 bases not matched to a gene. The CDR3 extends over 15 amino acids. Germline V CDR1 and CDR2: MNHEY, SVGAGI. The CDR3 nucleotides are TGTGCCAGCAGTAGGGGACTAGCGGGAGGCGGGGAGCTGTTTTTT. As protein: CASSRGLAGGGELFF.

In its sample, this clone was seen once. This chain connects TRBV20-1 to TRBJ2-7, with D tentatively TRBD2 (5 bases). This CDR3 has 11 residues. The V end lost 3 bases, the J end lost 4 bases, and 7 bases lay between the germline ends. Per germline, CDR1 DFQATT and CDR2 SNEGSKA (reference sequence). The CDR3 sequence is CSASSVYEQYF. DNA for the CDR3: TGCAGTGCTAGTAGCGTTTACGAGCAGTACTTC.

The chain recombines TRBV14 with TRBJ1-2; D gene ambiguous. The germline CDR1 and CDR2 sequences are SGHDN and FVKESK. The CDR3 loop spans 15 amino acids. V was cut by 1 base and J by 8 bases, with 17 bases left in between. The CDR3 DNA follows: TGTGCCAGCAGCCAAGTCGACGGTCGGAGGATCGGCTACACCTTC. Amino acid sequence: CASSQVDGRRIGYTF.

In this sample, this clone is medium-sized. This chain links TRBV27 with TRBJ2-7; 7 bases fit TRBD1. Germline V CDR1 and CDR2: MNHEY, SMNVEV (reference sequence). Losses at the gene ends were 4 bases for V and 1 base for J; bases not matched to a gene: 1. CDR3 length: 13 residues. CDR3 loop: CASSWDSSYEQYF. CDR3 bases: TGTGCCAGCAGTTGGGACAGTTCCTACGAGCAGTACTTC.

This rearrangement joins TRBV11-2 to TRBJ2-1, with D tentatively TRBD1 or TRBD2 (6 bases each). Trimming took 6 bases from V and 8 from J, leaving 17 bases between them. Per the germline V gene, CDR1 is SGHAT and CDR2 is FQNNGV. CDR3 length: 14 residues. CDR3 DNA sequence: TGTGCCAGCAGGTTTCGGGGGCTCGGCGATGAGCAGTTCTTC. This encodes CASRFRGLGDEQFF.

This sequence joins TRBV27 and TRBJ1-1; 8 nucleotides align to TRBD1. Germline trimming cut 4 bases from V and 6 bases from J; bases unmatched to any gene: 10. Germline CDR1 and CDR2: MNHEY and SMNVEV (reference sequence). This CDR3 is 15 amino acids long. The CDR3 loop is CASSYTTGEVPEAFF. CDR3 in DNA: TGTGCCAGCAGTTATACGACAGGGGAAGTCCCTGAAGCTTTCTTT.

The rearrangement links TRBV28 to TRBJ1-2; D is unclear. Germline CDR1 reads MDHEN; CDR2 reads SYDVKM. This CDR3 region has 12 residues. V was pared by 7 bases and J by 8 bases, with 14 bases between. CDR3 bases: TGTGCCAGCAACGACGGCCTAGGAGGCTACACCTTC. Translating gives CASNDGLGGYTF.

CDR3 in DNA: TGTGCCAGCAGCTTCGGACAGGGGTGGAATGAGCAGTTCTTC. It yields the protein CASSFGQGWNEQFF. The chain uses TRBV5-4 and TRBJ2-1; 9 bases match TRBD1. Germline CDR1 SGHNT, CDR2 YYREEE (reference sequence). This CDR3 has 14 residues. V lost 2 bases and J lost 7; bases outside the gene matches: 4.

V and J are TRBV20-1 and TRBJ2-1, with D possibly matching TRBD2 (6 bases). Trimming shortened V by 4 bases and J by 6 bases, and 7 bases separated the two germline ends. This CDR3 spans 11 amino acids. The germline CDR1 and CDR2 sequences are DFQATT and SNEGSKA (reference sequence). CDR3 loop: CSAMTSNEQFF. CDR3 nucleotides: TGCAGTGCTATGACTAGCAATGAGCAGTTCTTC.

In DNA form, the CDR3 reads TGTGCCAGCAGCTCCAGGGATGGTAATGAAAAACTGTTTTTT. It encodes CASSSRDGNEKLFF. The rearrangement uses TRBV13 and TRBJ1-4, with D tentatively TRBD1 (5 bases). Trimming took off 4 bases at V and 4 bases at J, with 10 bases between the two ends. This CDR3 is built from 14 residues. From germline, CDR1 is PRHDT and CDR2 FYEKMQ (reference sequence).

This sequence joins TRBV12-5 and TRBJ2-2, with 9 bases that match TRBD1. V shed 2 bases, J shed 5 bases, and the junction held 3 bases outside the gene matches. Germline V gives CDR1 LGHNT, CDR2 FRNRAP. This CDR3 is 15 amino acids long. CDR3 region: CASGLRQGETGELFF. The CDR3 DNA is TGTGCTAGTGGTTTGAGACAGGGGGAAACCGGGGAGCTGTTTTTT.

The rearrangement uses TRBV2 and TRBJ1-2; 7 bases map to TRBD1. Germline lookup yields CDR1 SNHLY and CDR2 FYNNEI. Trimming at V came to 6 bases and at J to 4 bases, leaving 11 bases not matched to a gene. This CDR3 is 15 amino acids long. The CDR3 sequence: CASRESGGLSYGYTF. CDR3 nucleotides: TGTGCCAGCAGAGAGTCAGGGGGGTTGAGCTATGGCTACACCTTC.

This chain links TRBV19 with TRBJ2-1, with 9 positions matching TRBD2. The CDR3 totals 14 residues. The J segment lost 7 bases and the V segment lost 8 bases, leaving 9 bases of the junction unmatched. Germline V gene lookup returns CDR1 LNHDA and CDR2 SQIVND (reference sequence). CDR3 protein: CASQSGTSMNEQFF. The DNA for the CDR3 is TGTGCCAGTCAAAGCGGGACTAGCATGAATGAGCAGTTCTTC.

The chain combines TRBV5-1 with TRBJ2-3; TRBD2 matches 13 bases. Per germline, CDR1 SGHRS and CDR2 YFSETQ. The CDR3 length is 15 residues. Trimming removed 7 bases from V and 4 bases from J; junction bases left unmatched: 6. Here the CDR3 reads CASARTSGRADTQYF. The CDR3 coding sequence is TGCGCCAGCGCTCGGACTAGCGGGAGAGCAGATACGCAGTATTTT.

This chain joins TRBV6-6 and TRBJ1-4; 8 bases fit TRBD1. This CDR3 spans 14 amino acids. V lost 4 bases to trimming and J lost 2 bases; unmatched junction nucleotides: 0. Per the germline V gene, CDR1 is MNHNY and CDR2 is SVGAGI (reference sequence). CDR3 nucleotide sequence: TGTGCCAGCAGTTCAGGGGGCACTAATGAAAAACTGTTTTTT. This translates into CASSSGGTNEKLFF.

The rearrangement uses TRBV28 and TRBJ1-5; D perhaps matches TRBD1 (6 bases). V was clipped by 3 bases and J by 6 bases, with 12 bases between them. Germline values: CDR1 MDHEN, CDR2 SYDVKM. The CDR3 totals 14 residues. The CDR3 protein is CASSFPGGRQPQHF. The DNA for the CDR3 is TGTGCCAGCAGTTTTCCCGGGGGGCGTCAGCCCCAGCATTTT.

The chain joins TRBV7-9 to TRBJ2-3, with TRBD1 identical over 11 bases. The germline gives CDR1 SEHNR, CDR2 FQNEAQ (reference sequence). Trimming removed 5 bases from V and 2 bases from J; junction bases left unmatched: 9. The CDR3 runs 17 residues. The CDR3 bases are TGTGCCAGCAGCCCGGGACAGGGGGTGCCCCACACAGATACGCAGTATTTT. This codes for CASSPGQGVPHTDTQYF.

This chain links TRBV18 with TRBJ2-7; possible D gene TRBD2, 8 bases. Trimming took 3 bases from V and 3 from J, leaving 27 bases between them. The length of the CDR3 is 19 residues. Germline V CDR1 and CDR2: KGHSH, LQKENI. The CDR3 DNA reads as TGTGCCAGCTCACCGCGAGTCGGGACAGTTAGCGGGATGCACTACGAGCAGTACTTC. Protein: CASSPRVGTVSGMHYEQYF.

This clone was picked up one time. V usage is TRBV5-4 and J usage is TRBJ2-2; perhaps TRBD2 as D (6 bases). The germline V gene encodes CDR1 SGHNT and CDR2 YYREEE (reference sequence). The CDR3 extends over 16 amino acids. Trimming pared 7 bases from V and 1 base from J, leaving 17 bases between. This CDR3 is CASSGGLSWNTGELFF. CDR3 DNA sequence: TGTGCCAGCTCCGGAGGGCTCTCTTGGAACACCGGGGAGCTGTTTTTT.

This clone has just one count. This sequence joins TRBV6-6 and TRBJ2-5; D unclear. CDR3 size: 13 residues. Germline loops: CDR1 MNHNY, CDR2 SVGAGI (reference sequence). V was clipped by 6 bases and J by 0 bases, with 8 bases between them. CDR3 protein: CASSNKNQETQYF. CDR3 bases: TGTGCCAGCAGCAACAAAAACCAAGAGACCCAGTACTTC.

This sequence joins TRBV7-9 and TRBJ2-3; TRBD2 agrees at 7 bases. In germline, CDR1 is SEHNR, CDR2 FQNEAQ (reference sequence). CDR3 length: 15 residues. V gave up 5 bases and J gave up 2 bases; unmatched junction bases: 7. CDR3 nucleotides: TGTGCCAGCAGCACCGAAGCGGGAATCACAGATACGCAGTATTTT. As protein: CASSTEAGITDTQYF.

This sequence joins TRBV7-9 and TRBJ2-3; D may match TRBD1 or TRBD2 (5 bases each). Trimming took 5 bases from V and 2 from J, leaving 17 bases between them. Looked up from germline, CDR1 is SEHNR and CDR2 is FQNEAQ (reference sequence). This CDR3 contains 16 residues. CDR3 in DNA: TGTGCCAGCAGCCTCCTAGCTGGGACCCACACAGATACGCAGTATTTT. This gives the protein CASSLLAGTHTDTQYF.

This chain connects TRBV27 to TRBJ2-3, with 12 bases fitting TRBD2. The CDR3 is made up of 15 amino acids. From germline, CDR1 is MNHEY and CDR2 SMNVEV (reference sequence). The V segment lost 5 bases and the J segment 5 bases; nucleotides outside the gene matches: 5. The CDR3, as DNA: TGTGCCAGCAGTCCCCCGACTAGCGGGAGAGATACGCAGTATTTT. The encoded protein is CASSPPTSGRDTQYF.

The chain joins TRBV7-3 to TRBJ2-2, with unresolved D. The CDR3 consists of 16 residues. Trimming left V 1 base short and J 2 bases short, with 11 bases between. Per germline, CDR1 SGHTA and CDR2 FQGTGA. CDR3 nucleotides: TGTGCCAGCAGCTTAAATCCAATCTTAAACACCGGGGAGCTGTTTTTT. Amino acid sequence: CASSLNPILNTGELFF.